This T cell receptor (beta chain) was profiled in a study of blood T cell repertoires in COVID-19. Whole-study context: Samples taken during acute and convalescent COVID-19 were collected in the United States, Italy and Spain.

In the original analysis: Researchers report that nucleated cell counts were estimated from reference gene primer amplification. Some clones are missing from TCRdb's copy, which holds only in-frame ones; the method was immunoSEQ multiplex PCR. The DNA gave D and trimming, while V, J and clone size come from that table. The sample contains over 300,000 clones, 65% to 90% of which appear only once. The V and J ends lost 3 bases and 0 bases, in that order; junction bases with no gene match: 1. This CDR3 has 15 residues. Germline V gene sequence: CDR1 LGHDT, CDR2 YNNKEL (reference sequence). The rearrangement joins TRBV3-1 (or the pseudogene TRBV3-2) to TRBJ2-2; TRBD2 aligns across 7 bases. This receptor was identified in a human donor in a cohort sampled during active COVID-19. Sequencing input: peripheral blood. CDR3 DNA sequence: TGTGCCAGCAGCCAGGGGGGGGCGAACACCGGGGAGCTGTTTTTT. Translated, it gives CASSQGGANTGELFF.